Listed here are 16 T cell receptor beta chains from one sample, sequenced in a study of human T cells and chemical hapten exposure. The time point denotes: patch test 1, 2 weeks after DPC sensitization. Described treatment: therapeutic diphenylcyclopropenone sensitization with weekly scalp DPC. TCRdb reprocessed the RACE reads with MiXCR, giving one entry per CDR3 protein. The sample shows around 53,000 distinct CDR3 sequences, around 9.3% of them seen only once. The source was whole blood, collected in connection with sensitization to the hapten diphenylcyclopropenone (DPC). These receptors originate from a woman aged 45-65 years with alopecia areata. Some clones in this sample may be carry-over from other donors' samples.

This clonotype has ten or more counts. The CDR3 nucleotides read TGTGCCATAAACAAACAGGGGGCGTACACTGAAGCTTTCTTT. It codes for CAINKQGAYTEAFF. The V gene is TRBV28, the J gene TRBJ1-1, with TRBD1 matching 9 bases. After removal of 10 bases from V and 3 bases from J, the junction contained 9 bases not matched to a gene. CDR3 length: 14 residues. Germline CDR1 and CDR2: MDHEN and SYDVKM.

This clonotype was detected many times. The V and J genes are TRBV29-1 and TRBJ2-2, with 13 positions matching TRBD2. This CDR3 spans 16 amino acids. Germline V gene data show CDR1 as SQVTM and CDR2 as ANQGSEA. V lost 1 base to trimming and J lost 6 bases; unmatched junction nucleotides: 5. Written as DNA, the CDR3 is TGCAGCGTTGAAGGGACTAGCGGGAGTGGGGCCGGGGAGCTGTTTTTT. Its protein product is CSVEGTSGSGAGELFF.

Regarding this clonotype: The conserved final phenylalanine or tryptophan is absent from the CDR3, which likely points to a read error. The rearrangement links TRBV20-1 to TRBJ2-1; unclear D gene. Trimming shortened V by 3 bases and J by 3 bases, and 3 bases separated the two germline ends. CDR3 length: 11 residues. Germline loops: CDR1 DFQATT, CDR2 SNEGSKA (reference sequence). The CDR3 spells CSASSYNEQFY. The CDR3 region has the DNA TGCAGTGCTAGCAGCTACAATGAGCAGTTCTAC.

The chain couples TRBV3-1 to TRBJ2-2; D unresolved. The germline V and J ends were trimmed by 1 base and 4 bases, with 10 bases remaining between them. Germline lookup yields CDR1 LGHDT and CDR2 YNNKEL (reference sequence). The CDR3 runs to 15 residues. The CDR3 DNA follows: TGTGCCAGCAGCCAAGTACCCGGACCCACCGGGGAGCTGTTTTTT. Translated: CASSQVPGPTGELFF.

Note on this clonotype: A clone one base away is much larger, so this may be a read error. It is likely a read error, because the conserved phenylalanine at the end of the CDR3 is missing. J is TRBJ2-1 and V is TRBV6-1; D is ambiguous. V was trimmed by 3 bases and J by 9 bases, leaving 12 bases between them. Germline values: CDR1 MNHNS, CDR2 SASEGT. The length of the CDR3 is 13 residues. The CDR3 spells CASSDVGLGEQFY. The CDR3 DNA follows: TGTGCCAGCAGTGATGTAGGGTTGGGTGAGCAGTTCTAC.

The chain carries TRBV10-1 and TRBJ2-7, with 7 bases lining up with TRBD2. Unmatched junction bases numbered 11, after V lost 4 bases and J lost 5 bases. CDR3 length: 15 residues. Germline V CDR1 and CDR2: WNHNN, SYGVQD (reference sequence). The CDR3 loop reads CASSGSGTLMDEQYF. Written as DNA, the CDR3 is TGCGCCAGCAGTGGAAGCGGGACGCTGATGGACGAGCAGTACTTC.

The V call is TRBV11-2, the J call TRBJ2-7; 7 positions agree with TRBD1. Germline values: CDR1 SGHAT, CDR2 FQNNGV. The CDR3 is made up of 17 amino acids. V trimming: 5 bases; J trimming: 3 bases; junction bases outside the gene matches: 16. The CDR3 DNA follows: TGTGCCAGCAGCACCATTGGACCGGGACAGACGCACTACGAGCAGTACTTC. Its protein product is CASSTIGPGQTHYEQYF. Full variable domain (outside the CDR3, taken from reference TRBV11-2 and TRBJ2-7): EAGVAQSPRYKIIEKRQSVAFWCNPISGHATLYWYQQILGQGPKLLIQFQNNGVVDDSQLPKDRFSAERLKGVDSTLKIQPAKLEDSAVYLCASSTIGPGQTHYEQYFGPGTRLTVT.

This clonotype was counted many times. The chain carries TRBV12-3 or TRBV12-4 and TRBJ1-5, with D possibly matching TRBD1 (5 bases). V lost 2 bases, J lost 2 bases, and 10 bases lay in between. The CDR3 spans 15 residues. The CDR3 loop is CASSLPGKGNQPQHF. The CDR3 DNA follows: TGTGCCAGCAGTTTACCAGGGAAGGGCAATCAGCCCCAGCATTTT.

At least ten counts were recorded for this clonotype. The CDR3 spells CSVAKGGANSEQFF. The CDR3 nucleotides read TGCAGCGTTGCTAAGGGGGGGGCCAATAGTGAGCAGTTCTTC. This rearrangement joins TRBV29-1 to TRBJ2-1; D may be TRBD2 (7 bases). The CDR3 length is 14 residues. Germline values: CDR1 SQVTM, CDR2 ANQGSEA. V shed 4 bases and J shed 9 bases, with 19 bases lying between them.

This clonotype has a handful of counts. The chain recombines TRBV5-8 with TRBJ1-1, with D maybe TRBD1 (5 bases). Germline assignment: CDR1 SGHTS and CDR2 YDEGEE. The CDR3 runs 16 residues. V lost 4 bases, J lost 2 bases, and 18 bases lay in between. The CDR3 DNA reads TGTGCCAGCAGCCAGACCGCCGTGGGGGTTAACACTGAAGCTTTCTTT. Protein product: CASSQTAVGVNTEAFF. The full variable domain, in which reference TRBV5-8 and TRBJ1-1 provide the parts outside the CDR3, is EAGVTQSPTHLIKTRGQQATLRCSPISGHTSVYWYQQALGLGLQFLLWYDEGEERNRGNFPPRFSGRQFPNYSSELNVNALELEDSALYLCASSQTAVGVNTEAFFGQGTRLTVV.

The table lists this clonotype with many counts. The V gene is TRBV24-1, the J gene TRBJ1-1; possibly TRBD1 for D (6 bases). This CDR3 region has 13 residues. V was pared by 9 bases and J by 10 bases, with 20 bases between. Germline assignment: CDR1 KGHDR and CDR2 SFDVKD. The CDR3 sequence is CATATGGTGLAFF. The CDR3, as DNA: TGTGCCACCGCCACAGGAGGTACAGGGTTAGCTTTCTTT.

The chain has TRBV7-2 and TRBJ2-5, with D possibly matching TRBD1 (6 bases). This CDR3 is 15 amino acids long. CDR1 is SGHTA and CDR2 is FQGNSA in the germline V gene. V lost 4 bases and J lost 2, with 14 bases in between. CDR3 sequence (DNA): TGTGCCAGCAGCTCCCAGGGGAGCGAGCAAGAGACCCAGTACTTC. Translated, it gives CASSSQGSEQETQYF.

The gene calls are TRBV4-1 and TRBJ2-7; D remains ambiguous. Trimming pared 4 bases from V and 7 bases from J, leaving 11 bases between. The germline V gene encodes CDR1 MGHRA and CDR2 YSYEKL. This CDR3 region has 12 residues. The CDR3 DNA reads TGCGCCAGCAGCCCCTTGGTTGGAGAGCAGTACTTC. Its translation: CASSPLVGEQYF.

At least ten counts were recorded for this clonotype. The gene calls are TRBV10-1 and TRBJ1-1; D unresolved. V was shortened by 0 bases and J by 1 base, with 6 bases between the two germline ends. The CDR3 is made up of 14 amino acids. CDR1 and CDR2 from the germline V gene are WNHNN and SYGVQD (reference sequence). CDR3 sequence: CASSESTPNTEAFF. As DNA, the CDR3 is TGCGCCAGCAGTGAGTCGACCCCGAACACTGAAGCTTTCTTT.

This sequence joins TRBV6-2 or TRBV6-3 and TRBJ2-7, with D perhaps TRBD1 or TRBD2 (5 bases each). The CDR3 is 14 amino acids. CDR1 MNHEY and CDR2 SVGEGT come from the germline V gene. Trimming cost V 5 bases and J 9 bases, with 20 bases left between them. CDR3 DNA: TGTGCCAGCAGTGGTCCGGGACGCCCGCTGGGGCAGTACTTC. The encoded protein is CASSGPGRPLGQYF.

This clonotype was observed at least ten times. This rearrangement joins TRBV2 to TRBJ2-1; D may be TRBD1 (6 bases). The germline CDR1 and CDR2 sequences are SNHLY and FYNNEI. The CDR3 length is 14 residues. V lost 6 bases to trimming and J lost 6 bases, with 15 bases between them. CDR3: CASRYRVTGNEQFF. The CDR3 DNA sequence: TGTGCCAGCAGATACAGGGTTACAGGCAATGAGCAGTTCTTC.